This T cell receptor beta chain is drawn from a study of blood T cell repertoires in COVID-19. Turning to the study itself: Sources were T cells, B-cell-depleted T cells, or PBMCs; the material itself was cDNA or gDNA.

CDR3 length: 17 amino acids. V shed 1 base and J 1 base; nucleotides not matched to a gene: 8. Germline assignment: CDR1 MGHRA and CDR2 YSYEKL. Residents of 24 US areas, aged about 18 to 95 years, made up the participants. Researchers sorted participants into cohorts using their self-reported clinical history. Contact with a PCR-confirmed or clinician-diagnosed COVID-19 case occurred within 2 weeks of entry. This clone appeared a single time. Using immunoSEQ multiplex PCR, the repertoire was profiled, and TCRdb retains in-frame clones only, with some absent. The sample shows roughly 150,000 clones, 84% of them seen only once.

The clonotype comes from a woman aged 18-30 years who had been exposed to COVID-19. Sequenced input: PBMCs or T cells enriched from blood (not recorded which). The J gene is TRBJ1-2, the V gene TRBV4-1; 8 bases are a match to TRBD1. The CDR3 bases are TGCGCCAGCAGCCAAGTTCAGGGGGCGCGAGTTAACTATGGCTACACCTTC. Translated: CASSQVQGARVNYGYTF.